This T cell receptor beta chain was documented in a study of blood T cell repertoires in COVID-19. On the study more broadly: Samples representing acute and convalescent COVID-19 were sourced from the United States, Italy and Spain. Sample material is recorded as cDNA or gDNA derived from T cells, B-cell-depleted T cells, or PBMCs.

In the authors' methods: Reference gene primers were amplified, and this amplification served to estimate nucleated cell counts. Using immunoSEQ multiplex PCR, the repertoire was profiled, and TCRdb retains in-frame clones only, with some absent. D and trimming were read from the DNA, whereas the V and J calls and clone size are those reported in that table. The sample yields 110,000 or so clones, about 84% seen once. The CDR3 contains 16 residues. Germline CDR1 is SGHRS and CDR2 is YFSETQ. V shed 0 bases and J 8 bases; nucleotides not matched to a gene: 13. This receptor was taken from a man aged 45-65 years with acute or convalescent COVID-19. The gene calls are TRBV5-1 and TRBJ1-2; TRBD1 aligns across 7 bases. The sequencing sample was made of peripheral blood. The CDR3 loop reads CASSLAGTVAPKGYTF. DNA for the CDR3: TGCGCCAGCAGCTTGGCCGGGACAGTAGCTCCGAAGGGCTACACCTTC.